Described below is a single TCR beta chain sequence and its context. Sequencing was performed with immunoSEQ multiplex PCR; in TCRdb, only in-frame clones are kept and a portion is missing. The table lists over 25,000 clones, 94% of them singletons, with 2.3% in the top ten. The data are from a study of PD-1 blockade in classical Hodgkin lymphoma. Time point specified: newly diagnosed, previously untreated cHL patient sample. The authors compared against newly diagnosed, untreated classical Hodgkin lymphoma PBMCs. Germline lookup yields CDR1 SGHRS and CDR2 YFSETQ. V shed 4 bases and J shed 2 bases, with 14 bases lying between them. The CDR3 has 15 residues.

The source is a human donor with classical Hodgkin lymphoma. Sequenced: peripheral blood mononuclear cells (PBMCs). The chain joins TRBV5-1 to TRBJ2-3; no clear D. This CDR3 is CASSPEGRSTDTQYF. The CDR3 DNA follows: TGCGCCAGCAGCCCTGAAGGTAGATCCACAGATACGCAGTATTTT.